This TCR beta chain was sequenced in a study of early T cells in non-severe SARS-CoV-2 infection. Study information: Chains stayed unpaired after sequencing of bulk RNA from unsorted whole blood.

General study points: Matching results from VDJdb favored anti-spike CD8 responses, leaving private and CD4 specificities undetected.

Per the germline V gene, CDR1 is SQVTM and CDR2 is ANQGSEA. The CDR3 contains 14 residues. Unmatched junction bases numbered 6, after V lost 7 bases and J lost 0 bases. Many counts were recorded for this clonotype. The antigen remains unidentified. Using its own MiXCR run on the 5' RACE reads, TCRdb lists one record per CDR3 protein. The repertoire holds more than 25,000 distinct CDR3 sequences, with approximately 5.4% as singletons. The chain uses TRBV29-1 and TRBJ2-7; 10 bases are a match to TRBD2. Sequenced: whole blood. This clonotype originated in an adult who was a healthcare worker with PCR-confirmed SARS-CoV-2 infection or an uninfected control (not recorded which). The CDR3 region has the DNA TGCAGCGGCGGGACTAGCGCTAGCTCCTACGAGCAGTACTTC. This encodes CSGGTSASSYEQYF.